This passage covers 15 T cell receptor beta chains from one sample sequenced in a study of tumor-infiltrating lymphocytes in glioblastoma multiforme. TCRB libraries came from RNA via three nested multiplex PCR rounds. TCRdb independently ran MiXCR on the multiplex PCR reads; one entry per CDR3 protein. In the table there are about 15,000 distinct CDR3 sequences, 55% to 75% of which are singletons. What was sequenced was brain tumor tissue. These receptors were taken from a male donor with glioblastoma.

For this clonotype: An end of the junction does not agree with germline; a read error may underlie this. Here the CDR3 DNA reads TGCAGCGTTGGAGGTGCATGGAACGCTGAAGCTATCTTT. As protein: CSVGGAWNAEAIF. V usage is TRBV29-1 and J usage is TRBJ1-1, with D unresolved. Germline CDR1 SQVTM, CDR2 ANQGSEA. The CDR3 totals 13 residues.

This clonotype was seen a single time. The chain uses TRBV29-1 and TRBJ1-2; 7 nucleotides agree with TRBD1. V gave up 5 bases and J gave up 6 bases; unmatched junction bases: 9. The length of the CDR3 is 13 residues. The germline V gene encodes CDR1 SQVTM and CDR2 ANQGSEA. The CDR3 coding sequence is TGCAGCGTTTTCATAGGGACAGCGGATGGCTACACCTTC. Translated, it gives CSVFIGTADGYTF.

This clonotype is categorized as medium-sized. The chain joins TRBV20-1 to TRBJ1-1; D is unclear. The CDR3 covers 15 residues. Germline V gene data show CDR1 as DFQATT and CDR2 as SNEGSKA (reference sequence). The ends were cut back, 5 bases at V and 1 base at J, with 17 bases in the middle. CDR3 nucleotides: TGCAGTGCTCGGGTGGCAGGAGGAGGGAACACTGAAGCTTTCTTT. Amino acids: CSARVAGGGNTEAFF.

As concerns this clonotype: Germline and junction disagree at one end, which may indicate a read error. J is TRBJ2-3 and V is TRBV11-1, with 7 bases identical to TRBD2. The CDR3 spans 16 residues. Germline CDR1 and CDR2: SGHAT and FQDESV (reference sequence). CDR3 sequence reads: CASSLGPAGSADKQYF. CDR3 DNA: TGTGCCAGCAGCTTAGGACCAGCGGGGAGCGCAGATAAGCAGTATTTT.

The chain has TRBV20-1 and TRBJ2-1; TRBD2 is a possible D gene (6 bases). The CDR3 runs 15 residues. V lost 6 bases and J lost 2, with 17 bases in between. CDR1 DFQATT and CDR2 SNEGSKA come from the germline V gene (reference sequence). The CDR3 is CSASPEAGAYNEQFF. CDR3 bases: TGCAGTGCCAGCCCCGAAGCGGGTGCCTACAATGAGCAGTTCTTC.

This clonotype has a count of ten or more. The J gene is TRBJ1-2, the V gene TRBV15; D remains ambiguous. There are 13 residues in the CDR3. The V gene lost 1 base and the J gene lost 2 bases, with 5 bases spanning the gap. CDR1 LNHNV and CDR2 YYDKDF come from the germline V gene (reference sequence). In DNA form, the CDR3 reads TGTGCCACCAGCAGAGCCGGGAACTATGGCTACACCTTC. Translating it yields CATSRAGNYGYTF.

Concerning this clonotype: The junction does not match germline at one end; this may be a read error. J is TRBJ2-5 and V is TRBV6-5, with 7 nucleotides matching TRBD1. Germline V gene lookup returns CDR1 MNHEY and CDR2 SVGAGI. The CDR3 spans 13 residues. This CDR3 reads CASSSYRGETQNF. CDR3 nucleotides: TGTGCCAGCAGTTCTTACAGGGGCGAGACCCAGAACTTC.

Note on this clonotype: One end of the junction does not line up with germline, which may come from a read error. V gene TRBV10-3 combines with J gene TRBJ1-5; tentatively, D is TRBD1 (5 bases). Germline CDR1 is ENHRY and CDR2 is SYGVKD. The CDR3 runs to 16 residues. CDR3 loop: CAISEYGTGGNQPQHF. CDR3 DNA sequence: TGTGCCATAAGTGAGTATGGAACGGGGGGCAATCAGCCCCAGCATTTT.

On this clonotype: Being one base from a much bigger clone, this may be a read error. This chain connects TRBV11-2 to TRBJ2-7; the match to TRBD2 covers 9 bases. The V and J ends lost 10 bases and 3 bases, in that order; junction bases with no gene match: 13. CDR1 and CDR2 (germline): SGHAT, FQNNGV. This CDR3 is 15 amino acids long. The CDR3 here is CATDSRAGGLYEQYF. The CDR3 nucleotides are TGTGCCACCGACTCGAGAGCGGGAGGTCTCTACGAGCAGTACTTC.

Concerning this clonotype: Because the CDR3 is missing its conserved closing phenylalanine or tryptophan, this is likely a read error. The limits of the CDR3 on the DNA are not certain, so only TCRdb's listed CDR3 is given. The V call is TRBV12-3 or TRBV12-4, the J call TRBJ2-5; the D call of TRBD1 is as the table states it, not checked on the DNA. Ends included, the CDR3 has 14 residues. CDR3 in amino acids: CASSLSCAGEAQHL.

A single count supports this clonotype. The conserved final phenylalanine or tryptophan is absent from the CDR3, which likely points to a read error. The chain is built from TRBV11-1 and TRBJ2-3, with TRBD2 matching 9 bases. Per the germline V gene, CDR1 is SGHAT and CDR2 is FQDESV (reference sequence). The CDR3 length is 15 residues. The CDR3 reads CASSLTSGPTDMQYL. The CDR3 DNA is TGTGCCAGCAGCTTGACTAGCGGTCCCACAGATATGCAGTATTTG.

This clonotype was recorded many times. In nucleotides, the CDR3 is TGTGCCAGCAGTGAAAGTCACTCTGGGGCCAACGTCCTGACTTTC. Its translation is CASSESHSGANVLTF. The chain has TRBV25-1 and TRBJ2-6; no clear D. The CDR3 is 15 amino acids. CDR1 and CDR2 from the germline V gene are MGHDK and SYGVNS. V was shortened by 2 bases and J by 0 bases, with 5 bases between the two germline ends.

With respect to this clonotype: One junction end does not reproduce the germline sequence, and a read error may be involved. This chain links TRBV14 with TRBJ1-1; TRBD1 might be the D (5 bases). The germline V gene has CDR1 SGHDN and CDR2 FVKESK. This CDR3 is 19 amino acids long. For the CDR3, the DNA is TGTGCCAGTAGCCTAGATTCTTTTGGGGGGATCTTCATGAACACTGAAGCTTTCTTT. It encodes CASSLDSFGGIFMNTEAFF.

The V call is TRBV6-1, the J call TRBJ2-7, with D possibly being TRBD1 or TRBD2 (5 bases each). Trimming cost V 3 bases and J 2 bases, with 11 bases left between them. Germline V gives CDR1 MNHNS, CDR2 SASEGT. This CDR3 is built from 14 residues. The CDR3 sequence is CASSEQGEAYEQYF. The CDR3, as DNA: TGTGCCAGCAGTGAGCAGGGAGAGGCCTACGAGCAGTACTTC.

This clonotype was observed once. V is TRBV11-2 and J is TRBJ2-3; the match to TRBD2 covers 9 bases. Looked up from germline, CDR1 is SGHAT and CDR2 is FQNNGV. The CDR3 covers 14 residues. Losses at the gene ends were 2 bases for V and 5 bases for J; bases not matched to a gene: 2. The CDR3 here is CASSLIAGVDTQYF. The CDR3 DNA reads as TGTGCCAGCAGCTTAATAGCGGGGGTAGATACGCAGTATTTT.